The 18 T cell receptor beta chains given below trace back to one sample, sequenced in a study of cytomegalovirus exposure and HLA in healthy donors. The primer mix had 60 Vbeta and 13 Jbeta primers. Libraries were prepared by immunoSEQ multiplex PCR; TCRdb keeps only in-frame clonotypes and omits some of them. The sample has approximately 180,000 clones; 60% to 85% are singletons. The sequenced sample consisted of PBMCs. The receptors were gathered from a male donor in good health and CMV-seronegative.

This clone came up a few times. This rearrangement joins TRBV2 to TRBJ1-5, with D possibly matching TRBD1 (5 bases). V lost 7 bases, J lost 2 bases, and 15 bases lay in between. The CDR3 runs to 15 residues. Germline V gene lookup returns CDR1 SNHLY and CDR2 FYNNEI. CDR3 DNA sequence: TGTGCCAGCACGCGGGAGGGGCAAGGCAATCAGCCCCAGCATTTT. Translation gives CASTREGQGNQPQHF.

This clone was seen only a few times. The chain has TRBV11-3 and TRBJ1-1, with unresolved D. CDR3 length: 13 amino acids. V was cut by 1 base and J by 1 base, with 4 bases left in between. Germline CDR1 and CDR2: SGHNT and YENEEA. CDR3 DNA sequence: TGTGCCAGCAGCTTAGGACAGAACACTGAAGCTTTCTTT. Its translation: CASSLGQNTEAFF.

A single count supports this clone. The chain employs TRBV9 and TRBJ1-1, with D maybe TRBD1 (6 bases). CDR3 size: 15 residues. The germline CDR1 and CDR2 sequences are SGDLS and YYNGEE. Deletions cut 3 bases from V and 0 bases from J, with 12 bases between. As DNA, the CDR3 is TGTGCCAGCAGCGAATCACAGGGAGTGAACACTGAAGCTTTCTTT. Protein product: CASSESQGVNTEAFF.

This chain joins TRBV5-8 and TRBJ2-7; unclear D gene. The V end was cut by 4 bases, the J end by 0 bases, with 5 bases between. Germline CDR1 and CDR2: SGHTS and YDEGEE. The CDR3 extends over 12 amino acids. The CDR3 is CASSVSSYEQYF. The CDR3 nucleotides are TGTGCCAGCAGCGTCAGCTCCTACGAGCAGTACTTC.

V is TRBV9 and J is TRBJ1-6, with 10 bases matching TRBD1. Germline V CDR1 and CDR2: SGDLS, YYNGEE. The CDR3 length is 15 residues. V lost 7 bases to trimming and J lost 5 bases; unmatched junction nucleotides: 6. The CDR3 nucleotides read TGTGCCAGCGGGGACAGGGGTCTCCATAATTCACCCCTCCACTTT. Translation gives CASGDRGLHNSPLHF.

The rearrangement uses TRBV30 and TRBJ2-7; 10 nucleotides agree with TRBD2. V shed 2 bases and J 3 bases; nucleotides not matched to a gene: 1. CDR3 length equals 13 residues. From germline, CDR1 is GTSNPN and CDR2 SVGIG (reference sequence). The CDR3 sequence: CAWSIAGGYEQYF. In DNA form, the CDR3 reads TGTGCCTGGAGTATAGCGGGGGGCTACGAGCAGTACTTC.

CDR3 coding DNA: TGTGCCAGCAGATTGGGACAGGGGGAGAGCCAGCCCCAGCATTTT. Protein: CASRLGQGESQPQHF. The rearrangement joins TRBV27 to TRBJ1-5; TRBD1 aligns across 11 bases. Germline V CDR1 and CDR2: MNHEY, SMNVEV (reference sequence). With V trimmed by 6 bases and J by 7 bases, 8 bases remained unmatched. The CDR3 totals 15 residues.

In DNA, the CDR3 is TGTGCCAGCAGCCGACAGGGTGGGGACTACGAGCAGTACTTC. Amino acids: CASSRQGGDYEQYF. The chain uses TRBV7-9 and TRBJ2-7, with 7 bases aligning to TRBD1. The V gene's germline CDR1 is SEHNR and CDR2 FQNEAQ (reference sequence). V was pared by 5 bases and J by 3 bases, with 7 bases of the junction left unmatched. CDR3 length equals 14 residues.

The chain combines TRBV2 with TRBJ2-4, with 8 bases matching TRBD1. Germline V gene sequence: CDR1 SNHLY, CDR2 FYNNEI. This CDR3 has 15 residues. The ends lost 6 bases at V and 1 base at J; junction bases unmatched: 5. CDR3 sequence: CASRDRGMAKNIQYF. CDR3 nucleotide sequence: TGTGCCAGCAGAGACAGGGGCATGGCCAAAAACATTCAGTACTTC.

The rearrangement uses TRBV25-1 and TRBJ1-2; 7 bases agree with TRBD1. The germline CDR1 and CDR2 sequences are MGHDK and SYGVNS. Losses at the gene ends were 8 bases for V and 4 bases for J; bases not matched to a gene: 7. The CDR3 spans 13 residues. The CDR3 region is CASSDRAGYGYTF. For the CDR3, the DNA is TGTGCCAGCTCTGACAGGGCCGGCTATGGCTACACCTTC.

The chain uses TRBV20-1 and TRBJ2-1; 7 nucleotides match TRBD2. CDR3 length: 10 residues. V dropped 7 bases and J dropped 11; count of bases not matched to a gene: 5. Germline V gene lookup returns CDR1 DFQATT and CDR2 SNEGSKA (reference sequence). This CDR3 is CSGGREKQFF. The CDR3 DNA reads TGCAGTGGCGGGCGGGAGAAGCAGTTCTTC.

About this clone: Other DNA sequences in the same sample also yield this CDR3. The chain employs TRBV4-2 and TRBJ2-1, with TRBD2 identical over 7 bases. V lost 0 bases, J lost 10 bases, and 15 bases stayed unmatched. CDR3 size: 17 residues. Germline V gene data show CDR1 as LGHNA and CDR2 as YNFKEQ. CDR3 nucleotides: TGTGCCAGCAGCCAAGATTACGTCGGGGGAGGGCGTCGGGAGCAGTTCTTC. It is translated as CASSQDYVGGGRREQFF.

This sequence joins TRBV4-1 and TRBJ1-3; 11 positions match TRBD1. J was trimmed by 5 bases and V by 3 bases; bases with no gene match: 3. The CDR3 loop spans 15 amino acids. In germline, CDR1 is MGHRA, CDR2 YSYEKL. The DNA of the CDR3 is TGCGCCAGCAGCCAGGGACAGGGGGTAAGAAACACCATATATTTT. This translates into CASSQGQGVRNTIYF.

CDR3 in amino acids: CATKTGITNQPQHF. CDR3 coding DNA: TGTGCCACCAAGACAGGTATAACGAATCAGCCCCAGCATTTT. V usage is TRBV6-5 and J usage is TRBJ1-5; possibly TRBD1 for D (6 bases). CDR1 MNHEY and CDR2 SVGAGI come from the germline V gene. The CDR3 is 14 amino acids. V lost 10 bases and J lost 4, with 17 bases in between.

V gene TRBV29-1 combines with J gene TRBJ2-3; 9 bases line up with TRBD2. The germline CDR1 and CDR2 sequences are SQVTM and ANQGSEA. The CDR3 spans 11 residues. With V trimmed by 7 bases and J by 13 bases, 9 bases remained unmatched. The CDR3 loop reads CSAISGSIKYF. The CDR3 DNA is TGCAGCGCGATTAGCGGGAGTATTAAGTATTTT.

This clone turned up a few times. The rearrangement joins TRBV28 to TRBJ2-1, with no clear D. CDR3 length: 15 amino acids. V was pared by 5 bases and J by 6 bases, with 17 bases between. Germline CDR1 and CDR2: MDHEN and SYDVKM. Here the CDR3 DNA reads TGTGCCAGCAGTATACGACTGTCTGGCCGCAATGAGCAGTTCTTC. Translating it yields CASSIRLSGRNEQFF.

The chain recombines TRBV6-5 with TRBJ2-5; weak D call: TRBD2 (6 bases). The J call may not be correct, given that the DNA end is closer to TRBJ2-7. The germline V gene encodes CDR1 MNHEY and CDR2 SVGAGI. There are 14 residues in the CDR3. CDR3 region: CASSYFAGTYEQYF. The CDR3 nucleotides read TGTGCCAGCAGTTACTTCGCGGGGACGTACGAGCAGTACTTC.

The V call is TRBV12-5, the J call TRBJ2-1, with 9 nucleotides matching TRBD1. CDR1 LGHNT and CDR2 FRNRAP come from the germline V gene. V trimming: 1 base; J trimming: 6 bases; junction bases outside the gene matches: 4. The CDR3 is made up of 15 amino acids. DNA of the CDR3: TGTGCTAGTGGTTTGGAACAGGGGGCGCTCAATGAGCAGTTCTTC. Amino acids: CASGLEQGALNEQFF.